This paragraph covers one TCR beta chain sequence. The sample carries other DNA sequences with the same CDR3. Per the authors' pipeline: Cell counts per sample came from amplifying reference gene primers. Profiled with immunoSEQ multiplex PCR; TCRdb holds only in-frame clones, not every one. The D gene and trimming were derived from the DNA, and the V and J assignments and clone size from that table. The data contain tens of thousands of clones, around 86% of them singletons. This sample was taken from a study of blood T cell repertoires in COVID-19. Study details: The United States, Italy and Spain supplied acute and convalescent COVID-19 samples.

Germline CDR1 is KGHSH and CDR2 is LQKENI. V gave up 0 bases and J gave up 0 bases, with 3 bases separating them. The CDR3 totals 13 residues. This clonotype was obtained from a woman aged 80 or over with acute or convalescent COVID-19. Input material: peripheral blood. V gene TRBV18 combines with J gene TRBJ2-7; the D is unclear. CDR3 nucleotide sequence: TGTGCCAGCTCACCACCCAGCTCCTACGAGCAGTACTTC. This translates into CASSPPSSYEQYF.